This T cell receptor beta chain emerged from a study of cytotoxic CD8 clonotypes in ibrutinib-treated CLL. Study information: After median roughly 68 months, approximately 15 stayed in remission, about 12 progressed; responses about 24 partial, 2 complete.

Ten or more counts support this clone. Profiled with immunoSEQ multiplex PCR; TCRdb holds only in-frame clones, not every one. This sample has approximately 350,000 clones, with over 55% found just once. Trimming took off 0 bases at V and 8 bases at J, with 12 bases between the two ends. The germline V gene encodes CDR1 SGHRS and CDR2 YFSETQ. The length of the CDR3 is 13 residues. This chain links TRBV5-1 with TRBJ2-7, with D tentatively TRBD1 (6 bases). This TCR was sampled from a human donor with chronic lymphocytic leukemia. The source was PBMCs, collected after 36 months of ibrutinib treatment. The CDR3: CASSLASGTQQYF. In DNA form, the CDR3 reads TGCGCCAGCAGCTTGGCCTCCGGGACACAGCAGTACTTC.